This T cell receptor (beta chain) derives from a study of cytomegalovirus exposure and HLA in healthy donors (dated by TCRdb to the late 2010s). The study in broad terms: In an earlier analysis of approximately 640 of the donors, 276 Gb of sequence data and 117 million unique TCR beta sequences from 180 million or so T cells were reported. In the later analysis, no new phenotypic data were used to find candidate immune exposures; instead, reliance was placed on TCR beta sequences and their occurrence across donors. Using immunosequencing, the study profiled T cell repertoires from 500 to 800 subjects and related those repertoires to cytomegalovirus serostatus. Roughly 5 DR-DQ haplotypes were handled as single units for association and clustering, since linkage in the cohort was strong. High-throughput TCR immunosequencing, statistical association of individual TCRs with disease status, and machine learning were combined to predict cytomegalovirus infection status. In an earlier analysis of about 590 of the donors, high-throughput TCR beta sequencing was used to judge whether each TCR beta V gene segment behaved as functional or pseudogenic. Both class I and class II loci were covered by HLA typing, at four-digit resolution. Of the 398 genotyped donors, about 80% fell in the genetic ancestry cluster associated with self-reported Caucasian donors. On average, roughly 240,000 unique TCR beta nucleotide sequences were sequenced per donor among some 420 genotyped donors of the cohort, with 15% to 20% of those sequences being non-productive. Donor age, sex, ethnicity and CMV serostatus were collected together with the repertoire data. Approximately 310 gigabases of sequencing data and 70 million to 95 million unique TCR sequences made up an early release that covered approximately 650 HLA-typed donors. Every repertoire in the discovery cohort had been generated on one and the same sequencing platform. Genome-wide SNP genotypes for about three fifths of the roughly 670 donors were used in a later genetic analysis, which treated that subset as a discovery cohort. A separate validation cohort of roughly 110 different subjects was used in addition to the approximately 700-subject first cohort. A later analysis re-analyzed previously published TCR beta repertoires from 550 to 700 donors and added high-resolution HLA genotyping to study TCR occurrence patterns. The study aimed to test whether cataloging public T cell receptors could reveal signatures of past pathogen exposure. The number of donors typed differed by locus, with roughly 620-630 for A, B, C, DRB1 and DQB1, approximately 500 for DQA1, 600 to 610 for DPA1, and about 450 for DPB1.

The receptor library was made with the immunoSEQ multiplex PCR assay. The multiplex PCR relied on a mix of 60 forward primers for TCR Vbeta segments and 13 reverse primers for TCR Jbeta segments. The CDR3 region of rearranged TCR beta genes was amplified from genomic DNA by a multiplex PCR assay. The amplified TCR beta libraries were sequenced on the Illumina HiSeq System as 87-base-pair reads. In the original analysis: In a later analysis, approximately 74 million unique TCR beta chains were counted across the approximately 670 repertoires, and roughly 10 million of these chains were shared by at least two donors. A nearest-neighbor algorithm error-corrected the raw reads and collapsed the reads into unique sequences, merging closely related sequences to remove PCR and sequencing errors. Alignment of CDR3 sequences to IMGT reference sequences was used to assign V, D and J gene segments. Each retained sequence needed at least a six-nucleotide match to both a V gene segment and a J gene segment. A rearrangement counted as productive if the CDR3 had no stop codons and remained in frame with V and J, and every other rearrangement counted as non-productive. Following IMGT convention, CDR3 was defined as the stretch from the second conserved V-encoded cysteine up to the conserved J-encoded phenylalanine. Sequences without an unambiguous match to a single V gene segment were excluded from the earlier analysis of almost 600 of the donors. In an earlier analysis of around 590 of the donors, a V segment was called functional when productive rearrangements were above 56.7%, and segregating when the standard deviation between donors exceeded 5%. A statistical classification framework was developed to diagnose cytomegalovirus status using the catalog of TCR beta chain sequences. A later analysis assigned V and J genes by comparing TCR nucleotide sequences with IMGT/GENE-DB human TR gene sequences. A later analysis assigned CDR3 sequences and most-parsimonious VDJ recombination scenarios with the TCRdist pipeline. A later analysis defined each TCR beta chain by its CDR3 amino acid sequence plus V-gene family, and excluded reads lacking a unique V-gene family. A later analysis removed roughly 590 highly shared, low-generation-probability nucleotide sequences to deal with suspected cross-contamination and a sequencing artifact. In a later analysis, a clonal expansion index for each public chain was calculated from normalized within-repertoire ranks of inferred template counts. A later analysis computed generation probabilities with a VDJ recombination model fitted to out-of-frame rearrangements, and checked the results against IGoR. Hypergeometric tests were used in a later analysis to score TCR-TCR, TCR-HLA and TCR-CMV co-occurrence, with a repertoire-size bias correction applied to the TCR pairs. To estimate false discovery rates, a later analysis permuted the HLA or CMV assignments 20 times. In a later analysis, co-occurring TCRs were grouped using DBSCAN, and TCRdist sequence similarity was added for clustering within HLA-allele-positive subsets. For co-occurrence clustering, repertoires with fewer than 30,000 or more than 120,000 public chains were excluded, along with several repertoires with anomalous nucleotide sharing. TCRdb mirrors the immuneACCESS table, restricted to in-frame sequences. Some clones are absent from its copies; in checked studies, under half trace to an unresolved V gene, and the reason for the others is unknown. That table supplies the V and J calls and clone size; D and trimming were determined from the DNA. For this sample there are roughly 140,000 clones; approximately 80% appear just once. The leading ten clones occupy approximately 6% of the sample.

Details on this clone: It has no known antigen specificity. Qualities for individual bases were not recorded, and no much larger clone is one base off.

Via the germline V gene, CDR1 is MNHEY and CDR2 SVGAGI. Counted from cysteine to phenylalanine, this CDR3 has 11 amino acids. Just the 33-base CDR3 DNA is kept, in frame starting at base 1. The junction carries 9 bases between V and J, which are trimmed by 9 bases and 7 bases respectively. What the authors observed across the whole study: Most TCR sequences were seen in very few donors, while some public TCRs were found in many individuals. Some IMGT-functional V segments, including TRBV6-2 and TRBV6-3, could not be distinguished by the 87-base-pair reads and were therefore excluded. Three of the identified cytomegalovirus-associated TCR beta chains were confirmed in vitro to be specific for cytomegalovirus antigens. In the study, 150 to 200 TCR beta chains were listed as associated with cytomegalovirus. A further reported finding was that TCR beta sequences accurately predicted the HLA-A and HLA-B alleles for most subjects in the first cohort. In a later analysis, TCR association rates were found to vary across HLA loci, with the most associated TCRs seen for DRB1 alleles and the fewest for HLA-C alleles. The authors suggested that the approach could potentially be extended to other disease states and immunological phenotypes. In a later genetic analysis, a missense DCLRE1C variant was associated with V-gene and J-gene trimming of TCR beta chains, and the association was replicated in an independent cohort. A later analysis reported that several top co-occurrence clusters appeared linked to parvovirus B19, influenza, CMV and Epstein-Barr virus. In this cohort, only TCR beta chains were sequenced, and detectable features were limited by the absence of alpha or paired-chain data. Correlated functional status among segregating V segments might be attributable to linkage disequilibrium, but an unknown experimental factor could not be ruled out. For the cohort, immune exposure information was limited to CMV serostatus. HLA typing was unavailable for some donors at each locus, so association tests used only the typed subset. A later analysis found that HLA-associated TCR beta chains were more clonally expanded and had lower generation probabilities than equally common non-associated chains. A later analysis associated about 16,000 TCR beta sequences with specific HLA alleles at a false discovery rate of 0.05. An earlier analysis of around 500 of the donors showed that most TCR beta V segments appeared in productive rearrangements either about 90% or about 30% of the time, which broadly matched IMGT annotations. Strong co-occurrence of HLA alleles, especially DR and DQ, made assigning TCR associations to individual alleles difficult. A cluster of highly shared sequence variants was judged likely to be a technical artifact of the sequencing pipeline. According to a later analysis, most CMV-associated TCR beta chains appeared to be HLA-restricted, and the HLA associations seemed to be driven largely by CMV exposure. Compared with the 666-donor mean, donors in an Asian-associated ancestry cluster had fewer N-insertions in productive TCRs, according to a later genetic analysis. Cytomegalovirus status was reported to be diagnosed by the classifier with high specificity and sensitivity in both the original and validation cohorts. The presence/absence analyses assumed that sequencing depth was roughly uniform across donors, and that assumption may not be true. The earlier analysis of 587 of the donors excluded seventeen rarely observed V segments, including chromosome 9 orphons, because counts were too low.

The cohort comprised 550 to 700 healthy bone marrow donors. At the time of sampling, every cohort member was nominally healthy, though immune exposures that went unrecorded were likely present. The donor tested CMV seropositive and was one of the 289 seropositive cohort members. A peripheral blood sample was collected from each donor, and TCR beta sequencing was performed on peripheral blood mononuclear cells. The Qiagen DNeasy Blood Extraction Kit was used to extract genomic DNA from the blood cell samples. Sample: PBMCs. The chain is assembled from TRBV6-5 and TRBJ2-2, with the D gene not confidently named. The clonotype was recovered from a young man in good health and CMV-seropositive. CDR3 sequence: CASRVGGELFF. In nucleotide form, the sequence is TGTGCCAGTCGGGTGGGCGGGGAGCTGTTTTTT.